This T cell receptor (beta chain) was documented in a study of blood T cell repertoires in COVID-19 (dated by TCRdb to 2018 to 2020). Notes on the research overall: Collaborator samples came from the United States, Italy and Spain and covered acute and convalescent phases of COVID-19. The prospective study material was composed of cDNA or gDNA derived from T cells, B-cell-depleted T cells, or PBMCs. The dataset comprised deeply sampled blood TCRbeta repertoires from subjects exposed to, actively infected with, or recovered from COVID-19. The repertoires were released in a freely available public database intended as a resource for research on the immune response to SARS-CoV-2. Samples came from the ongoing ImmuneRACE study (first 160 participants) plus 1,254 subjects from 6 global collaborators. The sample metadata nearly always contained a de-identified subject ID, COVID-19 status, age in years and sex. HLA class I and class II types, where available, came from metadata supplied by the sample provider rather than from assay-based typing. Overall study outcomes, separate from this receptor: The amount of clinical and demographic metadata varied by source and participant and was provided uncurated.

TCRbeta CDR3 regions were amplified from genomic DNA by means of the immunoSEQ Assay, a bias-controlled multiplex PCR. Per the original workflow: The number of nucleated cells in each sample was estimated by amplification of reference gene primers within the assay. To quantify the absolute abundance of each unique TCRbeta CDR3 rearrangement, sequence reads were collapsed and filtered. For each sample, productive Simpson clonality was calculated as the square root of Simpson's diversity index across productive rearrangements. Held by TCRdb, this immuneACCESS table contains in-frame sequences only and omits some clones. Under half of the omission traces to an unresolved V gene where checked; the cause of the rest is unknown. The DNA was the basis for D and trimming; V, J and clone size are from that table. The table for this sample lists tens of thousands of clones; 85% of them were counted only once. Roughly 13% of the sample is held by the ten biggest clonotypes.

The collaborating institutions used their own protocols to collect whole blood in K2EDTA tubes. For TCRbeta analysis, collaborators shipped samples in one of three forms: frozen whole blood, isolated PBMCs, or DNA extracted from either of those sample types. From the germline V gene, CDR1 is MDHEN and CDR2 is SYDVKM. CDR3 length: 16 amino acids, cysteine to phenylalanine. Only the CDR3 portion is preserved as DNA: 48 bases, with reading frame beginning at the first base. V is pared back by 2 bases and J by 1 base, with 12 bases lying between the germline termini. On this clone: The clone's antigen remains unknown. There are no base qualities to consult, and no much larger clone falls within one base.

The sequence was obtained from a human donor in a cohort sampled during active COVID-19. The chain is encoded by TRBV28 joined to TRBJ2-4, with TRBD2 as a weak D call on 5 bases. The sample comprised peripheral blood. The base sequence is TGTGCCAGCAGTTTAGAGTGGAGGCGGGCCAAAAACATTCAGTACTTC. Its amino acids are CASSLEWRRAKNIQYF.